One and the same sample provided the 21 T cell receptor beta chains below, sequenced in a study of beta chain features in type 1 diabetes. The study reverse transcribed the entire isolated RNA, so it sequenced expressed TCRB transcripts. Libraries were prepared by immunoSEQ multiplex PCR; TCRdb keeps only in-frame clonotypes and omits some of them. In the table there are 300,000 to 450,000 clones, roughly a tenth of which are singletons. These receptors have no identified antigens. Notes on the study in general: Researchers report that Type 1 diabetes patients had moderately but significantly shorter TCRB CDR3s across all four CD4+ subsets.

The specimen was central memory CD4+ T cells from blood. The receptors stem from a man younger than 40 with type 1 diabetes.

V is TRBV7-2 and J is TRBJ2-1, with 7 bases that match TRBD2. Germline CDR1 reads SGHTA; CDR2 reads FQGNSA. The length of the CDR3 is 14 residues. Trimming took 2 bases from V and 6 from J; bases not matched to a gene: 4. CDR3 residues: CASSLLAVSNEQFF. CDR3 bases: TGTGCCAGCAGCTTACTAGCGGTGTCCAATGAGCAGTTCTTC.

V usage is TRBV28 and J usage is TRBJ1-5, with TRBD1 matching 7 bases. From germline, CDR1 is MDHEN and CDR2 SYDVKM. The CDR3 runs 15 residues. V dropped 5 bases and J dropped 5; count of bases not matched to a gene: 9. The CDR3, as DNA: TGTGCCAGCAGTCTCCTCCGGGACAGCCATCAGCCCCAGCATTTT. Translation: CASSLLRDSHQPQHF.

The gene calls are TRBV4-1 and TRBJ2-3, with D unresolved. The CDR3 is made up of 15 amino acids. Germline V gene sequence: CDR1 MGHRA, CDR2 YSYEKL. V dropped 4 bases and J dropped 0 bases, with 11 bases sitting between them. Here the CDR3 DNA reads TGCGCCAGCAGCCTCGGAGCGCCTAGCACAGATACGCAGTATTTT. This translates into CASSLGAPSTDTQYF.

The V and J genes are TRBV27 and TRBJ1-2, with D maybe TRBD1 (6 bases). Trimming pared 4 bases from V and 1 base from J, leaving 28 bases between. Germline values: CDR1 MNHEY, CDR2 SMNVEV (reference sequence). CDR3 length: 20 residues. CDR3 protein: CASSSNTPGQRSYDNYGYTF. DNA of the CDR3: TGTGCCAGCAGTTCTAATACCCCGGGACAACGATCCTACGATAACTATGGCTACACCTTC.

This clone occurred a few times. The chain joins TRBV19 to TRBJ2-3, with D possibly called TRBD1 or TRBD2 (5 bases each). V dropped 8 bases and J dropped 0 bases, with 18 bases sitting between them. CDR1 LNHDA and CDR2 SQIVND come from the germline V gene (reference sequence). CDR3 length: 16 residues. The CDR3 spells CASRSDGTVSTDTQYF. CDR3 nucleotide sequence: TGTGCCAGTCGTTCGGACGGGACGGTTAGCACAGATACGCAGTATTTT. Filled out from reference TRBV19 and TRBJ2-3, the complete variable domain reads DGGITQSPKYLFRKEGQNVTLSCEQNLNHDAMYWYRQDPGQGLRLIYYSQIVNDFQKGDIAEGYSVSREKKESFPLTVTSAQKNPTAFYLCASRSDGTVSTDTQYFGPGTRLTVL.

In its sample, this clone was seen a few times. The chain recombines TRBV18 with TRBJ1-1, with D perhaps matching TRBD1 (5 bases). V was trimmed by 0 bases and J by 8 bases, leaving 13 bases between them. The CDR3 sequence is 14 residues long. The germline gives CDR1 KGHSH, CDR2 LQKENI. The CDR3 bases are TGTGCCAGCTCACCACCGGGACGGAACGAGGAAGCTTTCTTT. It specifies CASSPPGRNEEAFF.

The V call is TRBV18, the J call TRBJ1-2; D is unresolved. The CDR3 contains 13 residues. The germline V gene encodes CDR1 KGHSH and CDR2 LQKENI. The V and J ends lost 2 bases and 5 bases respectively, with 9 bases between them. The CDR3 here is CASSPNRGYGYTF. For the CDR3, the DNA is TGTGCCAGCTCACCAAACCGGGGTTATGGCTACACCTTC.

The chain uses TRBV30 and TRBJ2-7; D not resolved. Germline V lookup: CDR1 GTSNPN, CDR2 SVGIG (reference sequence). V was clipped by 1 base and J by 8 bases, with 9 bases between them. The CDR3 length is 11 residues. CDR3 coding DNA: TGTGCCTGGAGTGACGGCAGCCAGCAGTACTTC. Translation gives CAWSDGSQQYF.

This sequence joins TRBV25-1 and TRBJ1-2; D may be TRBD1 (5 bases). Germline V gene lookup returns CDR1 MGHDK and CDR2 SYGVNS. Trimming pared 3 bases from V and 8 bases from J, leaving 10 bases between. This CDR3 comprises 12 residues. In nucleotides, the CDR3 is TGTGCCAGCAGTGACAGGGAGCGGGGCTACACCTTC. Translation: CASSDRERGYTF.

The table lists this clone with a few counts. V and J are TRBV7-8 and TRBJ2-7; D is ambiguous. Germline values: CDR1 SGHVS, CDR2 FQNEAQ. This CDR3 has 13 residues. Trimming shortened V by 4 bases and J by 7 bases, and 14 bases separated the two germline ends. CDR3 DNA sequence: TGTGCCAGCAGCTCTCCCCGGAAGCTGGAGCAGTACTTC. Protein sequence: CASSSPRKLEQYF.

The chain joins TRBV15 to TRBJ2-6; D is possibly TRBD2 (5 bases). Looked up from germline, CDR1 is LNHNV and CDR2 is YYDKDF (reference sequence). This CDR3 is built from 16 residues. V gave up 0 bases and J gave up 4 bases, with 10 bases separating them. DNA of the CDR3: TGTGCCACCAGCAGAGATTTCGAGCGGGGGGCCAACGTCCTGACTTTC. It yields the protein CATSRDFERGANVLTF.

V is TRBV25-1 and J is TRBJ1-2, with 7 bases fitting TRBD1. CDR1 and CDR2 from the germline V gene are MGHDK and SYGVNS. The CDR3 runs to 13 residues. V dropped 4 bases and J dropped 4; count of bases not matched to a gene: 3. The chain's CDR3 is CASSGNRGYGYTF. CDR3 nucleotides: TGTGCCAGCAGTGGGAACAGGGGCTATGGCTACACCTTC.

Only a few counts were recorded for this clone. This rearrangement joins TRBV5-4 to TRBJ1-1, with D unclear. The V gene's germline CDR1 is SGHNT and CDR2 YYREEE (reference sequence). Trimming left V 1 base short and J 0 bases short, with 16 bases between. The CDR3 spans 17 residues. CDR3 coding DNA: TGTGCCAGCAGCTTGATTGGAATTGGGGTCATGAACACTGAAGCTTTCTTT. Its translation: CASSLIGIGVMNTEAFF. Full variable domain (remainder filled in from reference TRBV5-4 and TRBJ1-1): ETGVTQSPTHLIKTRGQQVTLRCSSQSGHNTVSWYQQALGQGPQFIFQYYREEENGRGNFPPRFSGLQFPNYSSELNVNALELDDSALYLCASSLIGIGVMNTEAFFGQGTRLTVV.

This clone was detected only a few times. The chain links TRBV30 to TRBJ2-7, with TRBD2 matching 9 bases. CDR1 and CDR2 from the germline V gene are GTSNPN and SVGIG (reference sequence). The CDR3 loop spans 15 amino acids. J gave up 3 bases and V 4 bases, and 10 bases lay outside the gene matches. The CDR3 here is CAWTSRLAAVYEQYF. Here the CDR3 DNA reads TGTGCCTGGACCAGCCGACTAGCGGCTGTCTACGAGCAGTACTTC.

The V call is TRBV7-2, the J call TRBJ1-4; D is unclear. The CDR3 extends over 14 amino acids. Germline values: CDR1 SGHTA, CDR2 FQGNSA. V lost 5 bases to trimming and J lost 8 bases, with 15 bases between them. The CDR3 sequence: CASSQDKKNEKLFF. In DNA form, the CDR3 reads TGTGCCAGCAGCCAAGATAAGAAAAACGAAAAACTGTTTTTT. The whole variable domain, remainder taken from reference TRBV7-2 and TRBJ1-4, is GAGVSQSPSNKVTEKGKDVELRCDPISGHTALYWYRQSLGQGLEFLIYFQGNSAPDKSGLPSDRFSAERTGGSVSTLTIQRTQQEDSAVYLCASSQDKKNEKLFFGSGTQLSVL.

This clone was seen a few times. This chain uses TRBV2 with TRBJ2-5; a weak D match, TRBD1 (7 bases). The V end was cut by 4 bases, the J end by 4 bases, with 19 bases between. This CDR3 has 16 amino acids. Germline V gives CDR1 SNHLY, CDR2 FYNNEI. The CDR3 bases are TGTGCCAGCAGTGTAATTCAGGGGGAGGATGGAGAGACCCAGTACTTC. As protein: CASSVIQGEDGETQYF.

This clone was recorded a few times. The CDR3 coding sequence is TGTGCCGGGACCCGGGACAGCTCCTACAATGAGCAGTTCTTC. This sequence encodes CAGTRDSSYNEQFF. The chain uses TRBV6-1 and TRBJ2-1; TRBD1 matches at 7 bases. J gave up 0 bases and V 11 bases, and 7 bases lay outside the gene matches. The CDR3 runs to 14 residues. The germline V gene has CDR1 MNHNS and CDR2 SASEGT.

This clone was seen more than once but under ten times. The chain has TRBV4-2 and TRBJ2-5, with TRBD2 identical over 10 bases. The V and J ends lost 5 bases and 5 bases, in that order; junction bases with no gene match: 5. The germline gives CDR1 LGHNA, CDR2 YNFKEQ. CDR3 length: 14 amino acids. CDR3 nucleotides: TGTGCCAGCAGCTCCCTTAGCGGGAGGGAGACCCAGTACTTC. It translates to CASSSLSGRETQYF.

V usage is TRBV5-1 and J usage is TRBJ2-7; TRBD2 agrees at 10 bases. Germline CDR1 is SGHRS and CDR2 is YFSETQ. Germline trimming cut 4 bases from V and 2 bases from J; bases unmatched to any gene: 6. This CDR3 spans 15 amino acids. The DNA for the CDR3 is TGCGCCAGCAGCCGGGCTAGCGGGAGTACCTACGAGCAGTACTTC. Its translation: CASSRASGSTYEQYF.

This clone was counted a few times. This chain joins TRBV27 and TRBJ2-7, with a weak D call TRBD2 (6 bases). V shed 4 bases and J shed 11 bases, with 12 bases lying between them. The CDR3 runs to 11 residues. Germline-derived CDR1 and CDR2 are MNHEY and SMNVEV (reference sequence). In DNA form, the CDR3 reads TGTGCCAGCAGTTCACAGACTAGAGAGTACTTC. It translates to CASSSQTREYF.

There are a few counts of this clone. The gene calls are TRBV27 and TRBJ2-7; D possibly corresponds to TRBD1 (6 bases). This CDR3 contains 17 residues. Germline-derived CDR1 and CDR2 are MNHEY and SMNVEV (reference sequence). Trimming stripped 6 bases from V and 4 bases from J, with 25 bases between. The CDR3 reads CASSSRGAGAESYEQYF. The CDR3 nucleotides read TGTGCCAGCAGCTCCCGAGGGGCAGGGGCTGAGTCATACGAGCAGTACTTC.